This T cell receptor (beta chain) was profiled in a study of blood T cell repertoires in COVID-19. Germline V gene data show CDR1 as ENHRY and CDR2 as SYGVKD. The V gene lost 4 bases and the J gene lost 7 bases, with 10 bases spanning the gap. CDR3 length: 12 residues. Per the authors' pipeline: Estimates of nucleated cell counts were drawn from the amplification of reference gene primers. Produced via immunoSEQ multiplex PCR; TCRdb's table is partial and in-frame only. The V and J calls and the clone size are those of that table, but D and trimming were determined from the DNA. The data show about 230,000 clones, around 85% seen once. Cohort assignment relied on participant-reported clinical history.

The receptor was isolated from a woman between 45 and 60 years old in a cohort exposed to, infected with or recovered from COVID-19 (not recorded which). Source material: PBMCs or T cells enriched from blood (not recorded which). The V call is TRBV10-3, the J call TRBJ1-2; D call uncertain. Written as DNA, the CDR3 is TGTGCCATCAGTGTTACCAGTGGTGGCTACACCTTC. It encodes CAISVTSGGYTF.